This T cell receptor (beta chain) was documented in a study of T cells in Graves' hyperthyroidism and ophthalmopathy. Study background: Peripheral blood specimens were obtained at initial diagnosis, prior to any treatment. Study-level findings and limits: A model built on 13 V-J features separated ophthalmopathy from stable hyperthyroidism.

The CDR3 sequence is 14 residues long. Germline values: CDR1 MNHEY, CDR2 SVGAGI. TCR beta CDR3 region amplification was performed from RNA transcripts. Initially, a first-round RT-PCR of the TCR CDR3 employed the HTBI primer set. TCRdb called the multiplex PCR reads again in MiXCR, with one record for every CDR3 protein. This table has a few hundred thousand distinct CDR3 sequences, around 15% appearing once. A note on this clonotype: Its specificity is unknown. This may be a read error: a much more frequent sequence differs by one nucleotide.

The V and J genes are TRBV6-5 and TRBJ2-5; D is uncertain. The sequencing input was blood. The clonotype was recovered from a woman in her 50s with Graves' hyperthyroidism that later progressed to Graves' ophthalmopathy. The CDR3: CASSYIQPPRVQHF. The CDR3 DNA reads TGTGCCAGCAGTTATATACAGCCCCCCCGGGTCCAGCACTTC.